What follows is one T cell receptor beta chain and its context. What it recognizes is unknown. These data originate in a study of T cell repertoires in ileal Crohn's disease. The ends were cut back, 3 bases at V and 0 bases at J, with 10 bases in the middle. This CDR3 has 15 residues. The V gene's germline CDR1 is SGDLS and CDR2 YYNGEE. Time point in this sample: neoterminal ileum biopsy at postoperative endoscopy, about 6 months after surgery. Overall study findings and caveats: Postoperative endoscopy occurred within one year, median around 6.5 months.

TCRB immunosequencing input was about 0.55 micrograms of biopsy DNA per sample. Using immunoSEQ multiplex PCR, the repertoire was profiled, and TCRdb retains in-frame clones only, with some absent. The sample records about 62,000 clones, roughly nine tenths being singletons. Sequenced material: ileal tissue. The receptor was isolated from an adult with Crohn's disease. The V call is TRBV9, the J call TRBJ1-5; no clear D. CDR3 sequence: CASSAAGDSNQPQHF. For the CDR3, the DNA is TGTGCCAGCAGCGCCGCCGGTGATAGCAATCAGCCCCAGCATTTT.